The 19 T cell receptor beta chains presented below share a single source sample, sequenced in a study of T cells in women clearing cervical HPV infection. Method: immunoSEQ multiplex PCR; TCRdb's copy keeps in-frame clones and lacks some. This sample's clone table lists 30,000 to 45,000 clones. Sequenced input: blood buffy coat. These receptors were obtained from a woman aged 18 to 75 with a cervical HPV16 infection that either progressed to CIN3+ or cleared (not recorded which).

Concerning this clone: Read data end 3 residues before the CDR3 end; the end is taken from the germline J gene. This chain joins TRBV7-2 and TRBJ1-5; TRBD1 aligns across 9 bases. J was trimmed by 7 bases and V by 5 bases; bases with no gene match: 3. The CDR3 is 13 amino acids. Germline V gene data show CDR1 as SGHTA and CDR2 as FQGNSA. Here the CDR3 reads CASSKTGGQPQHF. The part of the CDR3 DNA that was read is TGTGCCAGCAGCAAGACAGGGGGGCAGCCC. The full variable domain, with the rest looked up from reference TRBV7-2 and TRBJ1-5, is GAGVSQSPSNKVTEKGKDVELRCDPISGHTALYWYRQSLGQGLEFLIYFQGNSAPDKSGLPSDRFSAERTGGSVSTLTIQRTQQEDSAVYLCASSKTGGQPQHFGDGTRLSIL.

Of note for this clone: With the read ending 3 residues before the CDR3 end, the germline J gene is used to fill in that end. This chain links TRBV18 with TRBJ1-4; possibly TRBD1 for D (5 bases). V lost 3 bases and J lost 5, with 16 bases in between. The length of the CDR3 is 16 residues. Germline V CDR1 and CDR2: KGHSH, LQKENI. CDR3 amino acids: CASSPVSGTANEKLFF. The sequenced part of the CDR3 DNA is TGTGCCAGCTCACCTGTTTCCGGGACTGCGAATGAAAAA.

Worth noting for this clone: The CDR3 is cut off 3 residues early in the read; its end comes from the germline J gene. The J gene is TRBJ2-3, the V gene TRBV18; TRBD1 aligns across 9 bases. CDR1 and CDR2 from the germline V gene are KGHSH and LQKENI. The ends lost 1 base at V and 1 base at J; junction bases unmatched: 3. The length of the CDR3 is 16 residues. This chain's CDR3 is CASSPLRDRGTDTQYF. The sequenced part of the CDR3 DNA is TGTGCCAGCTCACCACTCCGGGACAGGGGCACAGATACG.

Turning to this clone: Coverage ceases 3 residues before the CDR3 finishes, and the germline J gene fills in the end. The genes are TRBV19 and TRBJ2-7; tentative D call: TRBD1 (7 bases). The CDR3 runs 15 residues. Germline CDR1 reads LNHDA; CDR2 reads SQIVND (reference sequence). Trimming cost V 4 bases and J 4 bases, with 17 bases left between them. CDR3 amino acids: CASSRRTGAGYEQYF. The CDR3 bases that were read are TGTGCCAGTAGTAGACGGACAGGTGCGGGGTACGAG.

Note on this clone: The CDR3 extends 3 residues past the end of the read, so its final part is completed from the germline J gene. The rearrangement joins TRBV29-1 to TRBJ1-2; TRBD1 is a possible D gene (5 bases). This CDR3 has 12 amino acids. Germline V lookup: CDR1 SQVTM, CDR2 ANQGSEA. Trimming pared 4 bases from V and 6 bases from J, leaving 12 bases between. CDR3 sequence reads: CSVGGGKDGYTF. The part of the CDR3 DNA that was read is TGCAGCGTTGGCGGGGGGAAGGATGGC.

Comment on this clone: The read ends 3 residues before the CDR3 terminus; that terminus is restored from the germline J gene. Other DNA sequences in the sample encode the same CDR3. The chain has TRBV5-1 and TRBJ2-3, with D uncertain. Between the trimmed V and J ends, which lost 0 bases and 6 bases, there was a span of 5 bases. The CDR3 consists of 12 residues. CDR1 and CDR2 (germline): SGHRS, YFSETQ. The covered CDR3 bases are TGCGCCAGCAGCTTGGAGAGGGATACG. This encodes CASSLERDT. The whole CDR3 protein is CASSLERDTQYF.

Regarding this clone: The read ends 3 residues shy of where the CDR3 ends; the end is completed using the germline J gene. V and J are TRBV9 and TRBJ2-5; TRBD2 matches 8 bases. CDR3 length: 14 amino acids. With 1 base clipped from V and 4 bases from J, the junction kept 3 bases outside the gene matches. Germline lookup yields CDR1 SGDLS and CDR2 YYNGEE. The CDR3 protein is CASSVSGSTETQYF. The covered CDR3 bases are TGTGCCAGCAGCGTAAGCGGGAGTACAGAGACC.

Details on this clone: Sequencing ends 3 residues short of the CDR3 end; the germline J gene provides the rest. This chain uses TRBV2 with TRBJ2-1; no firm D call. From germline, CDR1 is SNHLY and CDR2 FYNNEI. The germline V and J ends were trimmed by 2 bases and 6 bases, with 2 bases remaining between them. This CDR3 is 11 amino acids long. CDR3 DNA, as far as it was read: TGTGCCAGCAGTGAACGCAATGAG. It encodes CASSERNE. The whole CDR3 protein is CASSERNEQFF. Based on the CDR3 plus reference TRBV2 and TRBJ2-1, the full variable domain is EPEVTQTPSHQVTQMGQEVILRCVPISNHLYFYWYRQILGQKVEFLVSFYNNEISEKSEIFDDQFSVERPDGSNFTLKIRSTKLEDSAMYFCASSERNEQFFGPGTRLTVL.

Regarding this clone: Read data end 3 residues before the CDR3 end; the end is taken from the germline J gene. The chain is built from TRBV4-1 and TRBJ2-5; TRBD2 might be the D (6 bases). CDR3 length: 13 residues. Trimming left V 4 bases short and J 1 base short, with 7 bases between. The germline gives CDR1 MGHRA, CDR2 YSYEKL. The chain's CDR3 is CASSLGLQETQYF. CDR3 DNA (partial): TGCGCCAGCAGCCTGGGACTCCAAGAGACC.

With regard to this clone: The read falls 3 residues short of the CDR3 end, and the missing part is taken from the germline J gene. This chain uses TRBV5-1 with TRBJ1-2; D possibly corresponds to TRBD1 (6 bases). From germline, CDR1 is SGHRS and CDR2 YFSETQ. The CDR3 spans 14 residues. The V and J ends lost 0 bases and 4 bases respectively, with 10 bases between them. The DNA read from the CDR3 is TGCGCCAGCAGCTTGGATGGGGGCATCTATGGC. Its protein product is CASSLDGGIYG. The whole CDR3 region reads CASSLDGGIYGYTF.

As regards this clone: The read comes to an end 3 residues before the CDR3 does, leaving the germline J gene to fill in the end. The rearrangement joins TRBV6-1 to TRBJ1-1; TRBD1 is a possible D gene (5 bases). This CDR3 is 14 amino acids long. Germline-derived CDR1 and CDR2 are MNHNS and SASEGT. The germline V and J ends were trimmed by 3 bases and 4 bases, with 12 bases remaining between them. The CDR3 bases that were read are TGTGCCAGCAGTGACGGGGGTTTTGGCACTGAA. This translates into CASSDGGFGTE. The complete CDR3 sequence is CASSDGGFGTEAFF.

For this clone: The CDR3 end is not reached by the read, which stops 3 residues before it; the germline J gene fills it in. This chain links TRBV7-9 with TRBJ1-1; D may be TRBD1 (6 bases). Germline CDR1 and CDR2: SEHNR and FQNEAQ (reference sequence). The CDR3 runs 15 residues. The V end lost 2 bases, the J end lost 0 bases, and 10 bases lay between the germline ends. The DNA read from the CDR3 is TGTGCCAGCAGCTTACCGGACAGACTGAACACTGAA. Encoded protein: CASSLPDRLNTE. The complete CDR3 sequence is CASSLPDRLNTEAFF.

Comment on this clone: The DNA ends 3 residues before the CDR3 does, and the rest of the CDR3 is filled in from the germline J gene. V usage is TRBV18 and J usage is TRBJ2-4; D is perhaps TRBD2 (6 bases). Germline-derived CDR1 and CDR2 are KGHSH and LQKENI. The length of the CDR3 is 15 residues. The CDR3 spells CASSPGRGSNYGQYF. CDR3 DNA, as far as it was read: TGTGCCAGCTCACCAGGACGGGGGTCCAACTATGGT.

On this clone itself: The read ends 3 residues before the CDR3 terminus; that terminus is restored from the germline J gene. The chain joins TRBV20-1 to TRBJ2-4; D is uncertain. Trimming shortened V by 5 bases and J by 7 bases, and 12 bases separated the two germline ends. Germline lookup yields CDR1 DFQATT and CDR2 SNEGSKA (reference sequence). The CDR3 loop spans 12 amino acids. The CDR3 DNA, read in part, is TGCAGTGCTGAGAAAATAGTGAACATT. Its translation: CSAEKIVNI. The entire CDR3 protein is CSAEKIVNIQYF.

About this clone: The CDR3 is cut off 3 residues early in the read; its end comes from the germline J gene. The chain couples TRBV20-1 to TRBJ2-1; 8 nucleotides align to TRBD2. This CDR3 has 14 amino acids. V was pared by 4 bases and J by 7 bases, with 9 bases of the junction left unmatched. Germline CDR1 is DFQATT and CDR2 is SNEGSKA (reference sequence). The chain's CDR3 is CSANAAGDFNEQFF. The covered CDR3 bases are TGCAGTGCTAACGCAGCGGGAGACTTTAATGAG.

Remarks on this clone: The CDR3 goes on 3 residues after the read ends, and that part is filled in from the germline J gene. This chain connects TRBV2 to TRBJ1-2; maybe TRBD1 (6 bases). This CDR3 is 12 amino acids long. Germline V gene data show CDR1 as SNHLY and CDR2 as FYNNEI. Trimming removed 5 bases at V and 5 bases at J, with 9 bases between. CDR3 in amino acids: CASSFTGYGYTF. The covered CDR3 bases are TGTGCCAGCAGTTTCACAGGGTATGGC.

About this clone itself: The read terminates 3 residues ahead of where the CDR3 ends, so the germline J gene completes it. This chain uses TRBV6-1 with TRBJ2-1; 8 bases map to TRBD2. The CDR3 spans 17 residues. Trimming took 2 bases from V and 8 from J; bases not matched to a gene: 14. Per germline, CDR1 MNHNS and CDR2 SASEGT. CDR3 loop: CASSESHWAGGGDEQFF. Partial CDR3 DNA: TGTGCCAGCAGTGAATCGCATTGGGCGGGAGGAGGCGATGAG.

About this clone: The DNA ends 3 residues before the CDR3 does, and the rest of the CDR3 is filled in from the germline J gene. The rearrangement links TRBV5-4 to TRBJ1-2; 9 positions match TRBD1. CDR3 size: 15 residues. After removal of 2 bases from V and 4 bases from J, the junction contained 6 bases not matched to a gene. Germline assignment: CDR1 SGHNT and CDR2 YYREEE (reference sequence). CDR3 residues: CASSFIGTGSYGYTF. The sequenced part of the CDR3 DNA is TGTGCCAGCAGCTTTATTGGGACAGGGAGCTATGGC.

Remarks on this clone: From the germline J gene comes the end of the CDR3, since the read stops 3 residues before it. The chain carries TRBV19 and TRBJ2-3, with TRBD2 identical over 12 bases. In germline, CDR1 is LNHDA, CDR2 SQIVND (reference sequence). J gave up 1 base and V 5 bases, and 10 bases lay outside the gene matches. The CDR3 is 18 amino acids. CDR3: CASSATSGGLVGTDTQYF. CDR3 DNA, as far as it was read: TGTGCCAGTAGTGCCACTAGCGGGGGGTTGGTAGGCACAGATACG.